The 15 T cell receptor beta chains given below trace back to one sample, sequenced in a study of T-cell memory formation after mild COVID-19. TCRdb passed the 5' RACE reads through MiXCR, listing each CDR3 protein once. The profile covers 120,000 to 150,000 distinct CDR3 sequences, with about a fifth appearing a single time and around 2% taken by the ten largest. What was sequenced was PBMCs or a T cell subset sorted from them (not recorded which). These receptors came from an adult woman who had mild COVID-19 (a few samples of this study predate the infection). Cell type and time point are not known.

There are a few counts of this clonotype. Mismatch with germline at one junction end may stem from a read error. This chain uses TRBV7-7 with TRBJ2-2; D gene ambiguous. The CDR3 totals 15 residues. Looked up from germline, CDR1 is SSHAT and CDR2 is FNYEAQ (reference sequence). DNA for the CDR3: TGTGCTAGCAGCTTAGCTGGAGTCGGCACCGGGGAGCTGTTTTTT. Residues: CASSLAGVGTGELFF.

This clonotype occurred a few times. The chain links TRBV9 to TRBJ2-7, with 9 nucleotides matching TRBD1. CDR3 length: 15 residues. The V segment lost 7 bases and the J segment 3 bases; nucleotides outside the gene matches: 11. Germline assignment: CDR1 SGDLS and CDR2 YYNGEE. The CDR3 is CASASGTGLFYEQYF. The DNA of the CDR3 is TGTGCCAGCGCTTCCGGGACAGGGCTCTTCTACGAGCAGTACTTC.

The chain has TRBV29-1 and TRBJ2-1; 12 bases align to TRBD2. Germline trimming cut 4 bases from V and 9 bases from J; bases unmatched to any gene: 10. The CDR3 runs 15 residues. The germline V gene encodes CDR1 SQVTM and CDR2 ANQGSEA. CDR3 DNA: TGCAGCGTTGGGTCGCCCTGGGGACTAGCGGGTGAGCAGTTCTTC. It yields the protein CSVGSPWGLAGEQFF.

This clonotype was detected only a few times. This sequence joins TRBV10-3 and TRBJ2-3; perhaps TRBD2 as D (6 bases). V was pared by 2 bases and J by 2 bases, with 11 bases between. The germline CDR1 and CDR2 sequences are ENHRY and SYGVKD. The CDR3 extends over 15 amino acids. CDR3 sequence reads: CAISERMGLTDTQYF. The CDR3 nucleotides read TGTGCCATCAGTGAGAGAATGGGACTCACAGATACGCAGTATTTT.

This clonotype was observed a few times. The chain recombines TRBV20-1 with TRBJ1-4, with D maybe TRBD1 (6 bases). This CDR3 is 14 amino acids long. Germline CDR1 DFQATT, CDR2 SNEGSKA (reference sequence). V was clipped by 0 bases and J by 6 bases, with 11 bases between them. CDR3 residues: CSARDRGYYEKLFF. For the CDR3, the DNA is TGCAGTGCTAGAGATAGGGGGTACTATGAAAAACTGTTTTTT.

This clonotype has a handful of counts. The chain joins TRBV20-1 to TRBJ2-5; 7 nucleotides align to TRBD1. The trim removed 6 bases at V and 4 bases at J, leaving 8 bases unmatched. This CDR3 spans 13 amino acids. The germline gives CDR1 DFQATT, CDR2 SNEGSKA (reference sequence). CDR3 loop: CSASVGGRETQYF. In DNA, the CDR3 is TGCAGTGCGTCCGTAGGGGGCCGAGAGACCCAGTACTTC.

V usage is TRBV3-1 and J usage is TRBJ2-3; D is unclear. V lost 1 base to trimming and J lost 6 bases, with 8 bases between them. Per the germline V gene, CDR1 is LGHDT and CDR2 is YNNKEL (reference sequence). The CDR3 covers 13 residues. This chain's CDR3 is CASSQGGVDTQYF. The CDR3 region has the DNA TGTGCCAGCAGCCAAGGCGGAGTTGATACGCAGTATTTT.

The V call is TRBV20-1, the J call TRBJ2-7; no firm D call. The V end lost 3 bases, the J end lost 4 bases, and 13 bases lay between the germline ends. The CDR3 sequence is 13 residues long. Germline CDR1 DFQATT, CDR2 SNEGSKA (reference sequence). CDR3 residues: CSASRVSAYEQYF. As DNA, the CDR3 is TGCAGTGCTAGTAGAGTTTCCGCGTACGAGCAGTACTTC.

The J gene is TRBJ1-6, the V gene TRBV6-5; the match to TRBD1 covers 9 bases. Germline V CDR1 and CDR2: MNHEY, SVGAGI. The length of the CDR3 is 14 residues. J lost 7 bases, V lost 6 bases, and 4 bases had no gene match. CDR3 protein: CASRKDRGNSPLHF. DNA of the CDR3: TGTGCCAGCAGGAAGGACAGGGGCAATTCACCCCTCCACTTT.

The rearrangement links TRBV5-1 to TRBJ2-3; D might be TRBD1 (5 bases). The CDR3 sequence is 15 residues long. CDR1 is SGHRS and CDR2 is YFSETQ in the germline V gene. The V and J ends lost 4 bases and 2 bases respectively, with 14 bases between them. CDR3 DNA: TGCGCCAGCAGCCTGACAGTTTCTAACACAGATACGCAGTATTTT. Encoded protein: CASSLTVSNTDTQYF.

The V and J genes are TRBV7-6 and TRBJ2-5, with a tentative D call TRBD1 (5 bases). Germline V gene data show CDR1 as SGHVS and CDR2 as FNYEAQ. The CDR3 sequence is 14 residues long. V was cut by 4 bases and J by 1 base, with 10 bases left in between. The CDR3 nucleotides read TGTGCCAGCAGCTGGGTGGGGCCCCAAGAGACCCAGTACTTC. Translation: CASSWVGPQETQYF.

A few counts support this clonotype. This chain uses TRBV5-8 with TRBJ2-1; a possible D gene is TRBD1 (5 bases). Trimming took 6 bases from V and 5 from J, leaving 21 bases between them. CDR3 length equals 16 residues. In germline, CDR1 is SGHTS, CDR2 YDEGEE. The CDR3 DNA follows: TGTGCCAGCACCCAAGCTAGGACATTTCTAAACAATGAGCAGTTCTTC. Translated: CASTQARTFLNNEQFF. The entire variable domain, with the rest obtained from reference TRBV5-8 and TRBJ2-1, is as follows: EAGVTQSPTHLIKTRGQQATLRCSPISGHTSVYWYQQALGLGLQFLLWYDEGEERNRGNFPPRFSGRQFPNYSSELNVNALELEDSALYLCASTQARTFLNNEQFFGPGTRLTVL.

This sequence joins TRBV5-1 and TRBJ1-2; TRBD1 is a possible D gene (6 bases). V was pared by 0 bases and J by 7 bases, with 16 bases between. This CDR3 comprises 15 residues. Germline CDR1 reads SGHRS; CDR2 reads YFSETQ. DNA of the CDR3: TGCGCCAGCAGCTTGGACGCAGGGGCGGTCTCTGGCTACACCTTC. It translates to CASSLDAGAVSGYTF.

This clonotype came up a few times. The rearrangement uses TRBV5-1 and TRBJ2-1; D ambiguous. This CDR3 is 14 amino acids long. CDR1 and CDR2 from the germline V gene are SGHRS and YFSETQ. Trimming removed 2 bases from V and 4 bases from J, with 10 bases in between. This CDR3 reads CASSFKREYNEQFF. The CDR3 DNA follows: TGCGCCAGCAGCTTTAAGAGAGAGTACAATGAGCAGTTCTTC. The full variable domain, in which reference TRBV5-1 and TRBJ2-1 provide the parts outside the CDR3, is KAGVTQTPRYLIKTRGQQVTLSCSPISGHRSVSWYQQTPGQGLQFLFEYFSETQRNKGNFPGRFSGRQFSNSRSEMNVSTLELGDSALYLCASSFKREYNEQFFGPGTRLTVL.

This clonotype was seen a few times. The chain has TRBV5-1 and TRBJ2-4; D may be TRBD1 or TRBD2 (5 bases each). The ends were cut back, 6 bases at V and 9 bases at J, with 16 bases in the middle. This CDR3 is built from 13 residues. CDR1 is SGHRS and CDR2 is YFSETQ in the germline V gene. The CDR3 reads CASTSGPGSIQYF. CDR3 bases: TGCGCCAGCACCTCAGGGCCAGGGAGCATTCAGTACTTC.